This TCR beta chain originates from a study of naive and memory T cell subsets. The sample holds many counts of this clonotype. What it binds is not known. Study results and limitations: TCRs were reportedly recovered from both biopsy types, mostly tuberculin test sites.

The length of the CDR3 is 15 residues. The germline V gene has CDR1 DFQATT and CDR2 SNEGSKA (reference sequence). Trimming left V 0 bases short and J 6 bases short, with 12 bases between. Four PCR rounds used nested alpha and beta constant region primers plus the SP2 primer. Each CDR3 protein is one row after TCRdb ran MiXCR on the UMI-ligation and nested PCR reads. The repertoire holds more than 13,000 distinct CDR3 sequences, with about 5% as singletons. The treatment is: skin biopsy from PPD injection site in Mantoux-positive individual. A UMI-containing oligonucleotide was joined by 3' ligation to the TCR cDNA template. Biopsied sites were PPD injections in people with a positive Mantoux test.

This TCR came from an adult in good health. The source material was skin, sampled from a tuberculin skin test site. The chain links TRBV20-1 to TRBJ1-6, with D perhaps TRBD1 (5 bases). CDR3 sequence: CSAREIGTSNSPLHF. As DNA, the CDR3 is TGCAGTGCTAGAGAGATAGGGACCTCTAATTCACCCCTCCACTTT.